A single sample is the source of the 25 T cell receptor beta chains below, sequenced in a study of human T cells and chemical hapten exposure. TCRdb independently ran MiXCR on the RACE reads; one entry per CDR3 protein. This sample has around 180,000 distinct CDR3 sequences; nearly 30% occur once, and the top ten carry just under 3%. The sample's time point: pre-sensitization, week 0. Indicated treatment: therapeutic diphenylcyclopropenone sensitization with weekly scalp DPC. Material: whole blood, obtained in connection with sensitization to the hapten diphenylcyclopropenone (DPC). The receptors shown here come from a woman aged 25 to 39 with alopecia areata. Some clones in this sample may be carry-over from other donors' samples.

The rearrangement links TRBV15 to TRBJ2-1; 10 nucleotides align to TRBD2. The CDR3 runs to 14 residues. With 9 bases clipped from V and 6 bases from J, the junction kept 8 bases outside the gene matches. Germline V lookup: CDR1 LNHNV, CDR2 YYDKDF (reference sequence). CDR3 in amino acids: CATKKREGPNEQFF. The CDR3 DNA sequence: TGTGCCACAAAAAAGCGGGAGGGCCCCAATGAGCAGTTCTTC.

Regarding this clonotype: A clone one base away is much larger, so this may be a read error. V is TRBV6-1 and J is TRBJ2-1, with D perhaps assigned TRBD1 or TRBD2 (6 bases each). V was shortened by 8 bases and J by 6 bases, with 20 bases between the two germline ends. Germline V gene lookup returns CDR1 MNHNS and CDR2 SASEGT. CDR3 length: 15 amino acids. DNA for the CDR3: TGTGCCAGCCCAGGAGCCGGGGGCAACTGCAATGAGCAGTTCTTC. This codes for CASPGAGGNCNEQFF.

This chain joins TRBV3-1 and TRBJ1-2; TRBD1 matches at 8 bases. Per the germline V gene, CDR1 is LGHDT and CDR2 is YNNKEL (reference sequence). V was clipped by 1 base and J by 4 bases; unmatched bases: 5. The CDR3 contains 15 residues. CDR3 amino acids: CASSQGLTGAYGYTF. The CDR3, as DNA: TGTGCCAGCAGCCAAGGTCTGACAGGGGCCTATGGCTACACCTTC.

This clonotype was counted only a few times. This chain links TRBV19 with TRBJ1-5; TRBD1 matches at 7 bases. The CDR3 is 14 amino acids. The V and J ends lost 5 bases and 11 bases, in that order; junction bases with no gene match: 12. Germline V CDR1 and CDR2: LNHDA, SQIVND (reference sequence). Written as DNA, the CDR3 is TGTGCCAGTAGTCGGGACAGCCTCCTGATGACCCAGCATTTT. Protein: CASSRDSLLMTQHF.

This clonotype was recorded a few times. The V call is TRBV7-9, the J call TRBJ2-7, with a weak D call TRBD1 (6 bases). Trimming left V 0 bases short and J 0 bases short, with 9 bases between. Looked up from germline, CDR1 is SEHNR and CDR2 is FQNEAQ (reference sequence). This CDR3 is built from 15 residues. Here the CDR3 reads CASSLARGSSYEQYF. CDR3 nucleotide sequence: TGTGCCAGCAGCTTAGCCAGGGGAAGCTCCTACGAGCAGTACTTC.

This chain links TRBV4-3 with TRBJ2-2; D possibly matches TRBD1 or TRBD2 (6 bases each). V was shortened by 0 bases and J by 3 bases, with 17 bases between the two germline ends. The CDR3 runs to 18 residues. The V gene's germline CDR1 is LGHNA and CDR2 YSLEER. CDR3 sequence (DNA): TGCGCCAGCAGCCAAGAATCGTTCGGGGGCTATGACACCGGGGAGCTGTTTTTT. Its translation is CASSQESFGGYDTGELFF.

This clonotype showed up just a few times. The chain has TRBV28 and TRBJ2-1; D not certain. Looked up from germline, CDR1 is MDHEN and CDR2 is SYDVKM. Trimming took off 6 bases at V and 6 bases at J, with 15 bases between the two ends. This CDR3 is built from 14 residues. The CDR3 is CASSPEENRNEQFF. CDR3 DNA sequence: TGTGCCAGCAGCCCAGAGGAGAATCGCAATGAGCAGTTCTTC. Filled out from reference TRBV28 and TRBJ2-1, the complete variable domain reads DVKVTQSSRYLVKRTGEKVFLECVQDMDHENMFWYRQDPGLGLRLIYFSYDVKMKEKGDIPEGYSVSREKKERFSLILESASTNQTSMYLCASSPEENRNEQFFGPGTRLTVL.

This chain uses TRBV20-1 with TRBJ1-2; no reliable D call. The CDR3 has 11 amino acids. Germline V gene lookup returns CDR1 DFQATT and CDR2 SNEGSKA (reference sequence). Trimming shortened V by 7 bases and J by 4 bases, and 10 bases separated the two germline ends. The CDR3 protein is CSVDAGYGYTF. The CDR3 DNA reads as TGCAGTGTGGACGCGGGCTATGGCTACACCTTC.

The rearrangement links TRBV9 to TRBJ2-7; D assignment may be TRBD1 or TRBD2 (5 bases each). The V gene's germline CDR1 is SGDLS and CDR2 YYNGEE. The CDR3 loop spans 13 amino acids. The V and J ends lost 3 bases and 7 bases respectively, with 14 bases between them. CDR3: CASSARDGGEQYF. CDR3 bases: TGTGCCAGCAGCGCTAGGGACGGTGGGGAGCAGTACTTC.

The J gene is TRBJ2-7, the V gene TRBV15, with 7 bases identical to TRBD1. Per the germline V gene, CDR1 is LNHNV and CDR2 is YYDKDF (reference sequence). With V trimmed by 1 base and J by 1 base, 1 base remained unmatched. The CDR3 length is 14 residues. The CDR3 DNA sequence: TGTGCCACCAGCAGAGCGGACAGGTCCTACGAGCAGTACTTC. Its translation: CATSRADRSYEQYF.

This clonotype was counted a few times. The chain uses TRBV28 and TRBJ1-1; 8 bases are shared with TRBD1. The CDR3 length is 14 residues. The germline gives CDR1 MDHEN, CDR2 SYDVKM. The V gene end was trimmed by 4 bases and the J gene end by 6 bases; junction bases not matched to a gene: 7. The CDR3: CASSSSGGLSEAFF. CDR3 in DNA: TGTGCCAGCAGTTCATCAGGGGGCTTGTCTGAAGCTTTCTTT. Supplemented by reference TRBV28 and TRBJ1-1, the full variable domain reads DVKVTQSSRYLVKRTGEKVFLECVQDMDHENMFWYRQDPGLGLRLIYFSYDVKMKEKGDIPEGYSVSREKKERFSLILESASTNQTSMYLCASSSSGGLSEAFFGQGTRLTVV.

This clonotype was counted between two and nine times. The chain uses TRBV28 and TRBJ2-3; 8 nucleotides agree with TRBD2. This CDR3 region has 15 residues. V gave up 3 bases and J gave up 2 bases; unmatched junction bases: 4. Germline V gene data show CDR1 as MDHEN and CDR2 as SYDVKM. The CDR3 DNA reads as TGTGCCAGCAGTTTTAGCGGGGACAACACAGATACGCAGTATTTT. Translation gives CASSFSGDNTDTQYF.

The chain is built from TRBV28 and TRBJ1-3, with D maybe TRBD1 (5 bases). In germline, CDR1 is MDHEN, CDR2 SYDVKM. CDR3 length equals 17 residues. The ends were cut back, 0 bases at V and 1 base at J, with 13 bases in the middle. CDR3 sequence (DNA): TGTGCCAGCAGTTTATGGGGGACCCAGGGATCTGGAAACACCATATATTTT. This translates into CASSLWGTQGSGNTIYF.

In DNA, the CDR3 is TGTGCCAGCAGTTTAGAGGCGGGACAGGCGGGGGGTTCACCCCTCCACTTT. This codes for CASSLEAGQAGGSPLHF. This rearrangement joins TRBV28 to TRBJ1-6; 8 bases match TRBD1. The germline gives CDR1 MDHEN, CDR2 SYDVKM. CDR3 length: 17 amino acids. J was trimmed by 9 bases and V by 2 bases; bases with no gene match: 12.

In its sample, this clonotype was seen a few times. CDR3 region: CASSKLTGELFF. The CDR3 nucleotides are TGTGCCAGCAGCAAGCTCACCGGGGAGCTGTTTTTT. V gene TRBV11-1 combines with J gene TRBJ2-2; no reliable D call. Germline V gives CDR1 SGHAT, CDR2 FQDESV (reference sequence). V lost 5 bases and J lost 4, with 5 bases in between. CDR3 length: 12 residues.

The count of this clonotype is one. The chain combines TRBV9 with TRBJ2-1; D is ambiguous. From germline, CDR1 is SGDLS and CDR2 YYNGEE. With 0 bases removed from V and 5 bases from J, the gap between germline ends came to 15 bases. This CDR3 contains 16 residues. CDR3 coding DNA: TGTGCCAGCAGCGTAGGAGCCCGTCGACCGGACAATGAGCAGTTCTTC. Translating gives CASSVGARRPDNEQFF.

The rearrangement uses TRBV12-3 or TRBV12-4 and TRBJ2-5; D is uncertain. Trimming removed 5 bases at V and 5 bases at J, with 15 bases between. CDR3 length: 14 residues. CDR3 bases: TGTGCCAGCAGTCCCTATACGGCCATCGAGACCCAGTACTTC. Translation: CASSPYTAIETQYF.

This clonotype showed up just a few times. The CDR3 DNA is TGTGCCAGCGGGGGGTGGACTGAAGCTTTCTTT. Protein sequence: CASGGWTEAFF. The V call is TRBV7-9, the J call TRBJ1-1; a weak D match, TRBD1 (5 bases). V dropped 8 bases and J dropped 5 bases, with 9 bases sitting between them. The CDR3 spans 11 residues. CDR1 and CDR2 (germline): SEHNR, FQNEAQ (reference sequence).

The table lists this clonotype with many counts. The chain combines TRBV7-2 with TRBJ2-1; D is unclear. Germline CDR1 SGHTA, CDR2 FQGNSA. The CDR3 is made up of 14 amino acids. The V end lost 4 bases, the J end lost 4 bases, and 11 bases lay between the germline ends. CDR3 region: CASSSPGWYNEQFF. The CDR3 nucleotides are TGTGCCAGCAGCTCTCCCGGTTGGTACAATGAGCAGTTCTTC.

This chain connects TRBV6-5 to TRBJ2-7, with a weak D call TRBD2 (6 bases). The V end lost 10 bases, the J end lost 3 bases, and 16 bases lay between the germline ends. Germline V CDR1 and CDR2: MNHEY, SVGAGI. This CDR3 region has 13 residues. CDR3 coding DNA: TGTGCCACCAACCGGCGGGGATACTACGAGCAGTACTTC. It specifies CATNRRGYYEQYF.

The chain is built from TRBV6-5 and TRBJ1-2; 7 nucleotides agree with TRBD1. This CDR3 contains 14 residues. CDR1 and CDR2 (germline): MNHEY, SVGAGI. With 5 bases clipped from V and 2 bases from J, the junction kept 5 bases outside the gene matches. The CDR3 spells CASSRGQQNYGYTF. In nucleotides, the CDR3 is TGTGCCAGCAGTAGGGGACAGCAAAACTATGGCTACACCTTC.

This clonotype occurred many times. The chain has TRBV9 and TRBJ1-6; D unresolved. Germline loops: CDR1 SGDLS, CDR2 YYNGEE. Between the trimmed V and J ends, which lost 0 bases and 7 bases, there was a span of 8 bases. The CDR3 sequence is 14 residues long. CDR3 DNA: TGTGCCAGCAGCGTAGGCCCGGGGAATTCACCCCTCCACTTT. Its translation: CASSVGPGNSPLHF.

The rearrangement joins TRBV4-3 to TRBJ1-5; 7 bases are a match to TRBD1. CDR3 length equals 18 residues. V dropped 4 bases and J dropped 2; count of bases not matched to a gene: 14. Germline CDR1 is LGHNA and CDR2 is YSLEER. The CDR3 nucleotides are TGCGCCAGCAGCCGTACGGGAGGGGCAGGGGGATGCAATCAGCCCCAGCATTTT. This encodes CASSRTGGAGGCNQPQHF.

Only a few counts were recorded for this clonotype. The chain recombines TRBV12-3 or TRBV12-4 with TRBJ2-3, with 9 bases identical to TRBD2. Losses at the gene ends were 2 bases for V and 2 bases for J; bases not matched to a gene: 5. The CDR3 is 16 amino acids. The CDR3 loop is CASSLSASGVTDTQYF. The DNA of the CDR3 is TGTGCCAGCAGTTTATCGGCTAGCGGGGTCACAGATACGCAGTATTTT.

In DNA form, the CDR3 reads TGTGCCAGCAGCTCAACTATGACTAGCGGGGGGGCAAGTTCCTACAATGAGCAGTTCTTC. This gives the protein CASSSTMTSGGASSYNEQFF. The chain employs TRBV11-2 and TRBJ2-1, with 14 bases matching TRBD2. This CDR3 spans 20 amino acids. Germline CDR1 and CDR2: SGHAT and FQNNGV. Germline trimming cut 4 bases from V and 1 base from J; bases unmatched to any gene: 12.